These 31 T cell receptor beta chains came from one sample sequenced in a study of blood T cell repertoires in COVID-19 (dated by TCRdb to 2019 to 2021). Library method: the immunoSEQ multiplex PCR assay. TCRdb provides this immuneACCESS table in a form limited to in-frame rearrangements. Some clones are lacking; in checked studies, under half of them reflect an unresolved V gene, and why the rest are absent is not known. The sample has some 390,000 clones on record, roughly 86% of them singletons. The ten largest clonotypes hold 1.7% of the sample. Sequencing was performed on PBMCs or T cells enriched from blood (not recorded which). Receptors were obtained from a woman aged 25 to 45 who had recovered from COVID-19.

A note on this clone: A much larger clonotype is one base distant, so this may be a read error. The rearrangement uses TRBV9 and TRBJ1-1; D is undetermined. This CDR3 region has 13 residues. Trimming cost V 4 bases and J 1 base, with 8 bases left between them. CDR1 SGDLS and CDR2 YYNGEE come from the germline V gene. CDR3 sequence (DNA): TGTGCCAGCAGCCCCCACGGGAACACTGAAGCTTTCTTT. Amino acid sequence: CASSPHGNTEAFF.

This chain joins TRBV5-4 and TRBJ2-7; D possibly corresponds to TRBD2 (6 bases). Germline assignment: CDR1 SGHNT and CDR2 YYREEE (reference sequence). CDR3 length: 14 residues. Trimming stripped 2 bases from V and 5 bases from J, with 14 bases between. DNA of the CDR3: TGTGCCAGCAGCTTTCTCGGAGGGGACGACGAGCAGTACTTC. Protein sequence: CASSFLGGDDEQYF.

Only one count was recorded for this clone. The chain joins TRBV19 to TRBJ1-4; D not certain. The CDR3 spans 15 residues. V was trimmed by 3 bases and J by 0 bases, leaving 8 bases between them. Germline V gives CDR1 LNHDA, CDR2 SQIVND (reference sequence). The CDR3 region has the DNA TGTGCCAGTAGTATCGCACAAACAACTAATGAAAAACTGTTTTTT. Protein product: CASSIAQTTNEKLFF.

Concerning this clone: The sample holds other DNA sequences that translate to the same CDR3. The J gene is TRBJ2-1, the V gene TRBV9, with D unresolved. V was cut by 0 bases and J by 3 bases, with 7 bases left in between. The germline CDR1 and CDR2 sequences are SGDLS and YYNGEE. This CDR3 is 14 amino acids long. The CDR3 nucleotides read TGTGCCAGCAGCGTAGCTGTGAGCTACAATGAGCAGTTCTTC. As protein: CASSVAVSYNEQFF.

This chain uses TRBV19 with TRBJ1-1; possible D gene TRBD1, 5 bases. Per germline, CDR1 LNHDA and CDR2 SQIVND (reference sequence). Trimming stripped 5 bases from V and 0 bases from J, with 10 bases between. The CDR3 spans 14 residues. The CDR3 loop reads CASSSDTLNTEAFF. CDR3 DNA sequence: TGTGCCAGTAGTTCGGACACTCTGAACACTGAAGCTTTCTTT.

The rearrangement uses TRBV20-1 and TRBJ1-2; the D gene is possibly TRBD1 (6 bases). Trimming cost V 3 bases and J 2 bases, with 13 bases left between them. CDR1 DFQATT and CDR2 SNEGSKA come from the germline V gene (reference sequence). CDR3 length: 14 amino acids. For the CDR3, the DNA is TGCAGTGCTAGTTTTAGTGGACAGAACTATGGCTACACCTTC. Protein: CSASFSGQNYGYTF.

V usage is TRBV5-1 and J usage is TRBJ2-7, with 8 bases that match TRBD1. This CDR3 is built from 13 residues. V shed 4 bases, J shed 4 bases, and the junction held 4 bases outside the gene matches. Germline V gene lookup returns CDR1 SGHRS and CDR2 YFSETQ. The CDR3 bases are TGCGCCAGCAGCAGGGGACAGGAGTACGAGCAGTACTTC. It specifies CASSRGQEYEQYF. Together with reference TRBV5-1 and TRBJ2-7, the CDR3 gives the full variable domain: KAGVTQTPRYLIKTRGQQVTLSCSPISGHRSVSWYQQTPGQGLQFLFEYFSETQRNKGNFPGRFSGRQFSNSRSEMNVSTLELGDSALYLCASSRGQEYEQYFGPGTRLTVT.

For the CDR3, the DNA is TGTGCCAGCATGGGAGGGTACACCGGGGAGCTGTTTTTT. Encoded protein: CASMGGYTGELFF. The chain combines TRBV27 with TRBJ2-2, with 7 bases that match TRBD2. The CDR3 consists of 13 residues. Germline V lookup: CDR1 MNHEY, CDR2 SMNVEV (reference sequence). Trimming cost V 7 bases and J 3 bases; bases outside gene matches: 2.

The chain carries TRBV27 and TRBJ2-7, with 8 nucleotides matching TRBD2. V gave up 6 bases and J gave up 0 bases; unmatched junction bases: 19. This CDR3 region has 19 residues. Germline lookup yields CDR1 MNHEY and CDR2 SMNVEV (reference sequence). The CDR3 DNA is TGTGCCAGCAGCCAACAACCCGGGGGGGCAAGATTATTCTCCTACGAGCAGTACTTC. Translated: CASSQQPGGARLFSYEQYF.

The chain recombines TRBV28 with TRBJ2-6, with 8 nucleotides matching TRBD1. V was clipped by 6 bases and J by 2 bases; unmatched bases: 9. Looked up from germline, CDR1 is MDHEN and CDR2 is SYDVKM. CDR3 length equals 17 residues. The CDR3 DNA sequence: TGTGCCAGCAGCCACGGACAGGGATTAACTGGGGCCAACGTCCTGACTTTC. Translated, it gives CASSHGQGLTGANVLTF.

The chain couples TRBV7-2 to TRBJ1-4; weak D call: TRBD1 (5 bases). The CDR3 totals 15 residues. Between the trimmed V and J ends, which lost 2 bases and 2 bases, there was a span of 9 bases. Germline V gene data show CDR1 as SGHTA and CDR2 as FQGNSA. The CDR3 DNA follows: TGTGCCAGCAGCTTACTTGCAGGGACTAATGAAAAACTGTTTTTT. It is translated as CASSLLAGTNEKLFF.

This clone appeared a single time. V is TRBV7-2 and J is TRBJ2-7; perhaps TRBD2 as D (6 bases). Trimming removed 1 base at V and 3 bases at J, with 13 bases between. Germline loops: CDR1 SGHTA, CDR2 FQGNSA. This CDR3 is built from 15 residues. The CDR3 sequence: CASSLGTSPLYEQYF. The CDR3 bases are TGTGCCAGCAGCTTAGGTACTAGCCCCCTCTACGAGCAGTACTTC.

This clone is a singleton in its sample. The rearrangement links TRBV11-2 to TRBJ2-7; 8 positions match TRBD1. Germline lookup yields CDR1 SGHAT and CDR2 FQNNGV. This CDR3 has 13 residues. With 4 bases clipped from V and 6 bases from J, the junction kept 5 bases outside the gene matches. CDR3 sequence: CASSSTGGFEQYF. The CDR3 nucleotides are TGTGCCAGCAGCTCTACAGGGGGGTTCGAGCAGTACTTC.

The chain combines TRBV10-3 with TRBJ2-3; 9 bases map to TRBD2. The trim removed 7 bases at V and 2 bases at J, leaving 10 bases unmatched. Per the germline V gene, CDR1 is ENHRY and CDR2 is SYGVKD. This CDR3 spans 16 amino acids. The CDR3 here is CAITSRLAENTDTQYF. CDR3 DNA: TGTGCCATCACAAGCCGACTAGCGGAGAACACAGATACGCAGTATTTT.

Here the CDR3 reads CASAPVEGEAFF. The CDR3 DNA reads as TGTGCCAGCGCCCCCGTTGAGGGTGAAGCTTTCTTT. The chain employs TRBV18 and TRBJ1-1; D is unclear. Trimming cost V 8 bases and J 7 bases, with 14 bases left between them. This CDR3 region has 12 residues. The germline gives CDR1 KGHSH, CDR2 LQKENI.

This chain joins TRBV4-3 and TRBJ1-2; D not resolved. The CDR3 runs 13 residues. The V end was cut by 3 bases, the J end by 3 bases, with 8 bases between. Germline CDR1 LGHNA, CDR2 YSLEER. The CDR3 here is CASSHSGDYGYTF. The CDR3, as DNA: TGCGCCAGCAGCCATAGCGGTGACTATGGCTACACCTTC.

The rearrangement uses TRBV6-2 or TRBV6-3 and TRBJ1-5; D possibly corresponds to TRBD1 (6 bases). The germline CDR1 and CDR2 sequences are MNHEY and SVGEGT. Trimming shortened V by 5 bases and J by 5 bases, and 10 bases separated the two germline ends. The CDR3 is 13 amino acids. CDR3 nucleotides: TGTGCCAGCAGTCCCAGGGGTGATCAGCCCCAGCATTTT. Encoded protein: CASSPRGDQPQHF.

The chain employs TRBV7-3 and TRBJ2-1; 9 bases are a match to TRBD2. CDR1 is SGHTA, CDR2 FQGTGA, per germline. V trimming: 5 bases; J trimming: 8 bases; junction bases outside the gene matches: 10. The length of the CDR3 is 15 residues. The CDR3 protein is CASSTTGTSFDEQFF. The CDR3 DNA follows: TGTGCCAGCAGCACAACCGGGACTAGCTTCGATGAGCAGTTCTTC.

This chain links TRBV7-8 with TRBJ2-7; the match to TRBD1 covers 10 bases. The germline gives CDR1 SGHVS, CDR2 FQNEAQ. The CDR3 contains 14 residues. Trimming took 5 bases from V and 7 from J; bases not matched to a gene: 8. CDR3 bases: TGTGCCAGCAGCCAAGGGACAGGGGCTCGGGAGCAGTACTTC. Encoded protein: CASSQGTGAREQYF.

This chain connects TRBV3-1 (or the pseudogene TRBV3-2) to TRBJ2-5, with 8 positions matching TRBD1. Germline assignment: CDR1 LGHDT and CDR2 YNNKEL (reference sequence). V dropped 4 bases and J dropped 4; count of bases not matched to a gene: 11. The CDR3 is made up of 16 amino acids. The CDR3 nucleotides are TGTGCCAGCAGCCGAGGAGTCAGGGGGCATGGAGAGACCCAGTACTTC. Amino acid sequence: CASSRGVRGHGETQYF.

The chain recombines TRBV5-4 with TRBJ2-7; D might be TRBD1 (5 bases). Trimming took 4 bases from V and 2 from J, leaving 16 bases between them. The CDR3 is made up of 15 amino acids. Looked up from germline, CDR1 is SGHNT and CDR2 is YYREEE (reference sequence). As DNA, the CDR3 is TGTGCCAGCAGCCCCACACCAGGGTACCCCTACGAGCAGTACTTC. Its protein is CASSPTPGYPYEQYF. Complete variable domain (other parts from reference TRBV5-4 and TRBJ2-7): ETGVTQSPTHLIKTRGQQVTLRCSSQSGHNTVSWYQQALGQGPQFIFQYYREEENGRGNFPPRFSGLQFPNYSSELNVNALELDDSALYLCASSPTPGYPYEQYFGPGTRLTVT.

This chain connects TRBV18 to TRBJ2-2; D unresolved. Germline values: CDR1 KGHSH, CDR2 LQKENI. Trimming cost V 4 bases and J 1 base, with 4 bases left between them. CDR3 length equals 13 residues. CDR3 in DNA: TGTGCCAGCTCACTACAGAACACCGGGGAGCTGTTTTTT. This codes for CASSLQNTGELFF.

The chain uses TRBV7-9 and TRBJ1-5; D gene unclear. The V and J ends lost 1 base and 3 bases respectively, with 4 bases between them. CDR1 SEHNR and CDR2 FQNEAQ come from the germline V gene (reference sequence). This CDR3 is 13 amino acids long. DNA for the CDR3: TGTGCCAGCAGCTTAGTACTCAATCAGCCCCAGCATTTT. Translated, it gives CASSLVLNQPQHF. The full variable domain, completed using reference TRBV7-9 and TRBJ1-5, is DTGVSQNPRHKITKRGQNVTFRCDPISEHNRLYWYRQTLGQGPEFLTYFQNEAQLEKSRLLSDRFSAERPKGSFSTLEIQRTEQGDSAMYLCASSLVLNQPQHFGDGTRLSIL.

The J gene is TRBJ2-7, the V gene TRBV13; TRBD1 matches at 7 bases. Germline CDR1 reads PRHDT; CDR2 reads FYEKMQ (reference sequence). The CDR3 covers 14 residues. After removal of 0 bases from V and 4 bases from J, the junction contained 3 bases not matched to a gene. As DNA, the CDR3 is TGTGCCAGCAGCTTAGGACCGACAGGGTACGAGCAGTACTTC. Translated: CASSLGPTGYEQYF.

The chain carries TRBV3-1 (or the pseudogene TRBV3-2) and TRBJ2-7; D perhaps matches TRBD2 (6 bases). The CDR3 is made up of 19 amino acids. In germline, CDR1 is LGHDT, CDR2 YNNKEL (reference sequence). V was pared by 2 bases and J by 5 bases, with 28 bases between. CDR3 bases: TGTGCCAGCAGCCAACCAACCTTGGGAATAGCGGCGAACCCCAACGAGCAGTACTTC. It translates to CASSQPTLGIAANPNEQYF.

The genes are TRBV7-8 and TRBJ2-1; D not resolved. Trimming removed 4 bases at V and 0 bases at J, with 10 bases between. Germline CDR1 is SGHVS and CDR2 is FQNEAQ. The CDR3 totals 15 residues. The CDR3 sequence: CASSSRQSSYNEQFF. CDR3 in DNA: TGTGCCAGCAGCTCCAGGCAGAGCTCCTACAATGAGCAGTTCTTC. The full variable domain, its missing parts supplied by reference TRBV7-8 and TRBJ2-1, is GAGVSQSPRYKVAKRGQDVALRCDPISGHVSLFWYQQALGQGPEFLTYFQNEAQLDKSGLPSDRFFAERPEGSVSTLKIQRTQQEDSAVYLCASSSRQSSYNEQFFGPGTRLTVL.

The CDR3 sequence is CASSSESSGSSYEQYF. CDR3 coding DNA: TGTGCCAGCAGTTCTGAGAGTAGCGGGAGCTCCTACGAGCAGTACTTC. The V call is TRBV28, the J call TRBJ2-7; 9 nucleotides align to TRBD2. The CDR3 contains 16 residues. V was pared by 4 bases and J by 0 bases, with 7 bases of the junction left unmatched. The V gene's germline CDR1 is MDHEN and CDR2 SYDVKM.

V and J are TRBV28 and TRBJ2-3; no clear D. The CDR3 is 15 residues long. Looked up from germline, CDR1 is MDHEN and CDR2 is SYDVKM. Trimming removed 3 bases at V and 3 bases at J, with 13 bases between. The DNA of the CDR3 is TGTGCCAGCAGTTTTCGGTTTGAGAAAACAGATACGCAGTATTTT. Translating gives CASSFRFEKTDTQYF.

The J gene is TRBJ1-3, the V gene TRBV6-5; possibly TRBD1 for D (6 bases). V dropped 8 bases and J dropped 0 bases, with 14 bases sitting between them. This CDR3 is 15 amino acids long. Germline-derived CDR1 and CDR2 are MNHEY and SVGAGI. For the CDR3, the DNA is TGTGCCAGCTGGAGGGGGGACTACTCTGGAAACACCATATATTTT. Amino acid sequence: CASWRGDYSGNTIYF.

The chain combines TRBV30 with TRBJ1-2; 11 bases are shared with TRBD1. V lost 4 bases to trimming and J lost 4 bases; unmatched junction nucleotides: 5. The CDR3 has 14 residues. Germline assignment: CDR1 GTSNPN and CDR2 SVGIG (reference sequence). The CDR3 region is CAWNRDRGSYGYTF. CDR3 sequence (DNA): TGTGCCTGGAACCGGGACAGGGGGAGCTATGGCTACACCTTC.

The gene calls are TRBV2 and TRBJ2-1, with TRBD1 identical over 7 bases. The V gene's germline CDR1 is SNHLY and CDR2 FYNNEI. J was trimmed by 0 bases and V by 6 bases; bases with no gene match: 5. The CDR3 extends over 15 amino acids. As DNA, the CDR3 is TGTGCCAGCAGGGGGACAGCGTACTCCTACAATGAGCAGTTCTTC. Protein product: CASRGTAYSYNEQFF.